What follows are 27 T cell receptor beta chains derived from one specimen sequenced in a study of Graves' ophthalmopathy and Graves' hyperthyroidism. The study amplified TCR beta CDR3 regions using RNA transcripts. The library came from an HTBI-primed first-round RT-PCR and a second-round multiplex PCR. MiXCR, run by TCRdb on the multiplex PCR reads, gives a single entry per CDR3 protein. In the table there are a few hundred thousand distinct CDR3 sequences, 15% of which are singletons. Material for sequencing was peripheral blood. Source of these receptors: a woman aged 18-29 years with stable Graves' hyperthyroidism.

The rearrangement joins TRBV3-1 to TRBJ2-7; 8 nucleotides align to TRBD1. Germline V CDR1 and CDR2: LGHDT, YNNKEL (reference sequence). V gave up 0 bases and J gave up 5 bases; unmatched junction bases: 6. CDR3 length equals 15 residues. In nucleotides, the CDR3 is TGTGCCAGCAGCCAAGAAGGACAGGGTACCGACGAGCAGTACTTC. It codes for CASSQEGQGTDEQYF.

This clonotype was recorded at least ten times. The genes are TRBV19 and TRBJ1-1; D not certain. Germline V gene data show CDR1 as LNHDA and CDR2 as SQIVND (reference sequence). The CDR3 covers 14 residues. Trimming removed 4 bases from V and 4 bases from J, with 13 bases in between. This chain's CDR3 is CASSKVFGATEAFF. The CDR3 region has the DNA TGTGCCAGTAGTAAGGTATTTGGAGCCACTGAAGCTTTCTTT.

This clonotype was counted at least ten times. The chain combines TRBV6-1 with TRBJ1-1, with TRBD1 as a possible D gene (6 bases). V was trimmed by 7 bases and J by 0 bases, leaving 15 bases between them. The CDR3 is 15 amino acids. Looked up from germline, CDR1 is MNHNS and CDR2 is SASEGT. Here the CDR3 reads CASTIPGHLNTEAFF. CDR3 nucleotide sequence: TGTGCCAGCACCATTCCGGGACACCTGAACACTGAAGCTTTCTTT.

This clonotype was picked up a small number of times. A much bigger clone sits one base away, suggesting this may be a read error. This CDR3 is missing its conserved last phenylalanine or tryptophan, likely due to a read error. The V call is TRBV2, the J call TRBJ1-1, with 8 bases that match TRBD1. Germline CDR1 SNHLY, CDR2 FYNNEI. The CDR3 is 14 residues long. The trim removed 6 bases at V and 3 bases at J, leaving 6 bases unmatched. CDR3 sequence reads: CASRDREGDTEAFL. CDR3 DNA: TGTGCCAGCAGGGACAGGGAGGGGGACACTGAAGCTTTCCTT.

This clonotype was counted at least ten times. V usage is TRBV12-3 or TRBV12-4 and J usage is TRBJ1-2; D may be TRBD1 (5 bases). The CDR3 loop spans 13 amino acids. V was cut by 7 bases and J by 2 bases, with 11 bases left in between. CDR3 in amino acids: CASTRDLNYGYTF. In DNA, the CDR3 is TGTGCCAGCACCAGGGACCTCAACTATGGCTACACCTTC.

The V gene is TRBV30, the J gene TRBJ2-5, with a weak D call TRBD2 (6 bases). Trimming left V 2 bases short and J 5 bases short, with 21 bases between. The CDR3 consists of 16 residues. CDR1 and CDR2 from the germline V gene are GTSNPN and SVGIG (reference sequence). The CDR3 nucleotides read TGTGCCTGGAGTCCCCGGAGGGCTAGCGCGGAGGAGACCCAGTACTTC. Amino acids: CAWSPRRASAEETQYF. Supplemented by reference TRBV30 and TRBJ2-5, the full variable domain reads SQTIHQWPATLVQPVGSPLSLECTVEGTSNPNLYWYRQAAGRGLQLLFYSVGIGQISSEVPQNLSASRPQDRQFILSSKKLLLSDSGFYLCAWSPRRASAEETQYFGPGTRLLVL.

This clonotype was seen at least ten times. This chain links TRBV12-3 or TRBV12-4 with TRBJ2-5; D gene unclear. The CDR3 contains 11 residues. Trimming stripped 6 bases from V and 5 bases from J, with 7 bases between. CDR3 sequence reads: CASSRTETQYF. Here the CDR3 DNA reads TGTGCCAGCAGCCGCACGGAGACCCAGTACTTC.

The genes are TRBV20-1 and TRBJ2-7; 9 nucleotides agree with TRBD1. The germline CDR1 and CDR2 sequences are DFQATT and SNEGSKA (reference sequence). V trimming: 6 bases; J trimming: 6 bases; junction bases outside the gene matches: 9. The CDR3 length is 13 residues. CDR3 DNA: TGCAGTGCCCTCCCCGGGACAGGGTCCGAGCAGTACTTC. This codes for CSALPGTGSEQYF.

Many counts were recorded for this clonotype. The chain joins TRBV19 to TRBJ2-2, with a tentative D call TRBD1 (6 bases). Germline CDR1 is LNHDA and CDR2 is SQIVND (reference sequence). V lost 4 bases to trimming and J lost 7 bases, with 13 bases between them. The CDR3 totals 14 residues. The CDR3 nucleotides are TGTGCCAGTAGTACCGACAGGTTGGGCGGGGAGCTGTTTTTT. Protein product: CASSTDRLGGELFF.

Many counts were recorded for this clonotype. The rearrangement uses TRBV7-2 and TRBJ1-2, with unresolved D. The CDR3 loop spans 11 amino acids. V lost 2 bases, J lost 8 bases, and 6 bases lay in between. In germline, CDR1 is SGHTA, CDR2 FQGNSA. Written as DNA, the CDR3 is TGTGCCAGCAGCTTATGGAGCGGCTACACCTTC. Translating it yields CASSLWSGYTF.

CDR3 protein: CATAGTRFTGELFF. The CDR3 DNA follows: TGTGCCACCGCCGGGACAAGATTCACCGGGGAGCTGTTTTTT. The chain couples TRBV19 to TRBJ2-2; possibly TRBD1 for D (6 bases). Per the germline V gene, CDR1 is LNHDA and CDR2 is SQIVND (reference sequence). Trimming left V 10 bases short and J 4 bases short, with 16 bases between. The CDR3 extends over 14 amino acids.

There are many counts of this clonotype. The rearrangement links TRBV9 to TRBJ2-7, with no clear D. Trimming stripped 1 base from V and 5 bases from J, with 7 bases between. Germline CDR1 SGDLS, CDR2 YYNGEE. The CDR3 is 12 amino acids. CDR3 DNA: TGTGCCAGCAGCGTAAATGGGAACGAGCAGTACTTC. This sequence encodes CASSVNGNEQYF. The full variable domain, rest sourced from reference TRBV9 and TRBJ2-7, is DSGVTQTPKHLITATGQRVTLRCSPRSGDLSVYWYQQSLDQGLQFLIQYYNGEERAKGNILERFSAQQFPDLHSELNLSSLELGDSALYFCASSVNGNEQYFGPGTRLTVT.

In this sample, this clonotype turned up many times. Mismatch with germline at one junction end may stem from a read error. This sequence joins TRBV25-1 and TRBJ2-4; 12 nucleotides match TRBD1. The CDR3 length is 19 residues. Germline CDR1 and CDR2: MGHDK and SYGVNS. In nucleotides, the CDR3 is TGTGCCAGCAGTGACAACCGGGACAGGGGGCGCGTCAGACAAAACATTAAGTACTTC. It encodes CASSDNRDRGRVRQNIKYF.

For this clonotype: A read error may explain this, as a much larger clone is one base away. The chain uses TRBV12-5 and TRBJ1-5; TRBD1 matches 8 bases. The V gene's germline CDR1 is LGHNT and CDR2 FRNRAP. The CDR3 is 15 residues long. Trimming cost V 6 bases and J 10 bases; bases outside gene matches: 14. The CDR3 bases are TGTGCTAGTGGAACTCCGGACAGGGTAGGCCATCCCCAGCATTTT. This gives the protein CASGTPDRVGHPQHF. Full variable domain (remainder filled in from reference TRBV12-5 and TRBJ1-5): DARVTQTPRHKVTEMGQEVTMRCQPILGHNTVFWYRQTMMQGLELLAYFRNRAPLDDSGMPKDRFSAEMPDATLATLKIQPSEPRDSAVYFCASGTPDRVGHPQHFGDGTRLSIL.

V is TRBV20-1 and J is TRBJ1-4; TRBD1 matches at 9 bases. Per the germline V gene, CDR1 is DFQATT and CDR2 is SNEGSKA (reference sequence). This CDR3 has 16 residues. J gave up 8 bases and V 1 base, and 11 bases lay outside the gene matches. CDR3 loop: CSARGRGQGRYEKLFF. The CDR3 region has the DNA TGCAGTGCTAGAGGCCGAGGACAGGGGAGATACGAAAAACTGTTTTTT.

This clonotype was counted many times. The chain combines TRBV20-1 with TRBJ1-1; TRBD1 aligns across 7 bases. In germline, CDR1 is DFQATT, CDR2 SNEGSKA (reference sequence). The CDR3 covers 14 residues. With V trimmed by 3 bases and J by 4 bases, 8 bases remained unmatched. The CDR3 reads CSASSRGIPTEAFF. DNA of the CDR3: TGCAGTGCTAGTTCCAGGGGGATTCCCACTGAAGCTTTCTTT.

This clonotype has a count of ten or more. This rearrangement joins TRBV29-1 to TRBJ1-2; TRBD1 matches at 7 bases. V shed 0 bases, J shed 8 bases, and the junction held 6 bases outside the gene matches. Germline V gene lookup returns CDR1 SQVTM and CDR2 ANQGSEA. The CDR3 totals 13 residues. CDR3: CSVEDRRGQGYTF. For the CDR3, the DNA is TGCAGCGTTGAAGATCGTAGGGGGCAGGGCTACACCTTC.

In its sample, this clonotype was seen many times. The chain links TRBV12-3 or TRBV12-4 to TRBJ1-2, with a weak D call TRBD1 (6 bases). There are 13 residues in the CDR3. V lost 6 bases and J 8 bases, leaving 16 bases between the germline ends. In nucleotides, the CDR3 is TGTGCCAGCAGCTCCGGGGGGGCGCGGGGCTACACCTTC. Translation: CASSSGGARGYTF.

In this sample, this clonotype turned up many times. The rearrangement uses TRBV6-5 and TRBJ2-7; 11 bases map to TRBD1. The CDR3 consists of 15 residues. Unmatched junction bases numbered 3, after V lost 2 bases and J lost 3 bases. CDR1 and CDR2 from the germline V gene are MNHEY and SVGAGI. The CDR3 DNA reads as TGTGCCAGCAGTTACGGAGGGACAGGGGGCTACGAGCAGTACTTC. Protein: CASSYGGTGGYEQYF.

This clonotype was seen many times. The V call is TRBV28, the J call TRBJ1-5; maybe TRBD1 (5 bases). Germline-derived CDR1 and CDR2 are MDHEN and SYDVKM. The CDR3 contains 16 residues. Trimming took 2 bases from V and 2 from J, leaving 13 bases between them. In DNA form, the CDR3 reads TGTGCCAGCAGTTTAGCGGCAAGGGGCGGCAATCAGCCCCAGCATTTT. The encoded protein is CASSLAARGGNQPQHF.

This clonotype was recorded at least ten times. The chain uses TRBV28 and TRBJ1-3; TRBD1 matches at 7 bases. The V gene end was trimmed by 8 bases and the J gene end by 2 bases; junction bases not matched to a gene: 15. The CDR3 length is 17 residues. Germline CDR1 MDHEN, CDR2 SYDVKM. Here the CDR3 reads CASLGPGTVGTGNTIYF. In DNA form, the CDR3 reads TGTGCCAGCTTGGGACCGGGGACAGTGGGTACTGGAAACACCATATATTTT.

This clonotype was counted between two and nine times. V is TRBV6-1 and J is TRBJ2-2; D call uncertain. Germline CDR1 MNHNS, CDR2 SASEGT. The CDR3 runs to 14 residues. Deletions cut 2 bases from V and 2 bases from J, with 6 bases between. DNA of the CDR3: TGTGCCAGCAGTGAACTGTATAACACCGGGGAGCTGTTTTTT. It specifies CASSELYNTGELFF.

The J gene is TRBJ2-5, the V gene TRBV4-1; possibly TRBD2 for D (6 bases). The V end was cut by 1 base, the J end by 1 base, with 10 bases between. The CDR3 is 15 residues long. Germline V gives CDR1 MGHRA, CDR2 YSYEKL. The CDR3 DNA is TGCGCCAGCAGCCAAGCGAGGGAGGCCCAAGAGACCCAGTACTTC. Translated: CASSQAREAQETQYF.

The chain is built from TRBV4-1 and TRBJ1-2, with D possibly TRBD1 on 6 matching bases. V lost 3 bases and J lost 5, with 13 bases in between. This CDR3 is 14 amino acids long. From germline, CDR1 is MGHRA and CDR2 YSYEKL. The CDR3: CASSHQQGVYGYTF. The CDR3 DNA is TGCGCCAGCAGCCACCAACAGGGCGTATATGGCTACACCTTC.

This clonotype appeared many times. V is TRBV12-3 or TRBV12-4 and J is TRBJ1-5; D is ambiguous. The CDR3 is 14 amino acids. V was clipped by 6 bases and J by 0 bases, with 9 bases between them. CDR3 residues: CASSPQNSNQPQHF. As DNA, the CDR3 is TGTGCCAGCAGCCCCCAGAATAGCAATCAGCCCCAGCATTTT.

This chain joins TRBV6-1 and TRBJ2-7; D is uncertain. This CDR3 contains 13 residues. V gave up 5 bases and J gave up 3 bases, with 11 bases separating them. The germline V gene encodes CDR1 MNHNS and CDR2 SASEGT. For the CDR3, the DNA is TGTGCCAGCAGTCGCCGTGACAACTACGAGCAGTACTTC. It is translated as CASSRRDNYEQYF.

This clonotype appeared a few times. The rearrangement links TRBV11-2 to TRBJ2-3, with 7 nucleotides matching TRBD1. The CDR3 sequence is 15 residues long. Germline CDR1 and CDR2: SGHAT and FQNNGV. Trimming cost V 1 base and J 3 bases; bases outside gene matches: 4. CDR3 nucleotides: TGTGCCAGCAGCTTAGGACAGGGCTGGACAGATACGCAGTATTTT. Translated, it gives CASSLGQGWTDTQYF.